These 27 T cell receptor beta chains originate from one sample sequenced in a study of technical replicates of blood from a handful of donors. TCRdb's copy holds only in-frame clones and misses some; the assay was immunoSEQ multiplex PCR. The data show approximately 70,000 clones, about 92% seen once. Specimen: T cells isolated from PBMCs. These TCRs come from a human donor in good health.

J is TRBJ2-5 and V is TRBV5-6; D not resolved. The CDR3 extends over 13 amino acids. V was cut by 0 bases and J by 5 bases, with 8 bases left in between. Per the germline V gene, CDR1 is SGHDT and CDR2 is YYEEEE. The CDR3 reads CASSLVGSETQYF. The CDR3 DNA reads TGTGCCAGCAGCTTGGTCGGTTCGGAGACCCAGTACTTC. Drawing the rest from reference TRBV5-6 and TRBJ2-5, the complete variable domain is DAGVTQSPTHLIKTRGQQVTLRCSPKSGHDTVSWYQQALGQGPQFIFQYYEEEERQRGNFPDRFSGHQFPNYSSELNVNALLLGDSALYLCASSLVGSETQYFGPGTRLLVL.

The CDR3 DNA reads TGTGCCAGCAGCTATGCTACAGGGGTAGAGACCCAGTACTTC. Residues: CASSYATGVETQYF. The chain employs TRBV5-6 and TRBJ2-5; 7 positions match TRBD1. Germline V gene data show CDR1 as SGHDT and CDR2 as YYEEEE. Unmatched junction bases numbered 6, after V lost 3 bases and J lost 4 bases. The CDR3 runs 14 residues.

The chain uses TRBV30 and TRBJ1-5, with D hard to call. Germline-derived CDR1 and CDR2 are GTSNPN and SVGIG (reference sequence). The CDR3 extends over 17 amino acids. Trimming removed 0 bases at V and 1 base at J, with 16 bases between. The CDR3 region is CAWSVTKDSRSNQPQHF. The CDR3 nucleotides read TGTGCCTGGAGTGTAACCAAGGACTCAAGAAGCAATCAGCCCCAGCATTTT.

CDR3: CASSYRGQVTGELFF. CDR3 DNA: TGTGCCAGCAGTTACCGGGGACAGGTTACCGGGGAGCTGTTTTTT. The chain has TRBV6-5 and TRBJ2-2, with 8 bases lining up with TRBD1. Germline V gene data show CDR1 as MNHEY and CDR2 as SVGAGI. The CDR3 spans 15 residues. V gave up 2 bases and J gave up 5 bases; unmatched junction bases: 4.

This clone was seen more than once but under ten times. The gene calls are TRBV6-5 and TRBJ1-1, with a possible D match to TRBD1 (5 bases). Trimming cost V 5 bases and J 4 bases, with 17 bases left between them. Germline V gene sequence: CDR1 MNHEY, CDR2 SVGAGI. The CDR3 is 15 amino acids. In DNA form, the CDR3 reads TGTGCCAGCAGTGGAAGCAGGGTACTGGGCACTGAAGCTTTCTTT. Translation: CASSGSRVLGTEAFF.

J is TRBJ2-1 and V is TRBV5-1; the D is unclear. V was clipped by 0 bases and J by 6 bases, with 7 bases between them. CDR1 is SGHRS, CDR2 YFSETQ, per germline. CDR3 length: 13 residues. The CDR3 sequence is CASSLEIVNEQFF. The CDR3 DNA follows: TGCGCCAGCAGCTTGGAAATAGTCAATGAGCAGTTCTTC.

The chain couples TRBV11-3 to TRBJ2-2, with 7 nucleotides matching TRBD1. The CDR3 consists of 14 residues. The germline CDR1 and CDR2 sequences are SGHNT and YENEEA. J lost 4 bases, V lost 4 bases, and 3 bases had no gene match. The CDR3 here is CASSSTGLTGELFF. CDR3 sequence (DNA): TGTGCCAGCAGCTCGACAGGGCTCACCGGGGAGCTGTTTTTT.

CDR3 sequence: CASSYSEDPRNTEAFF. Here the CDR3 DNA reads TGTGCCAGCAGCTATTCGGAGGATCCACGGAACACTGAAGCTTTCTTT. J is TRBJ1-1 and V is TRBV11-3; the D is unclear. CDR3 length equals 16 residues. V gave up 4 bases and J gave up 1 base, with 16 bases separating them. CDR1 is SGHNT, CDR2 YENEEA, per germline.

The V and J genes are TRBV7-3 and TRBJ2-3; 7 bases line up with TRBD2. Germline values: CDR1 SGHTA, CDR2 FQGTGA. The CDR3 loop spans 15 amino acids. The J segment lost 3 bases and the V segment lost 3 bases, leaving 6 bases of the junction unmatched. The CDR3 sequence: CASSLYGLETDTQYF. The CDR3 DNA reads TGTGCCAGCAGCTTGTATGGACTAGAGACAGATACGCAGTATTTT.

The chain recombines TRBV13 with TRBJ2-7, with TRBD2 identical over 12 bases. This CDR3 has 17 amino acids. V shed 0 bases and J 3 bases; nucleotides not matched to a gene: 6. Germline values: CDR1 PRHDT, CDR2 FYEKMQ (reference sequence). The CDR3 nucleotides are TGTGCCAGCAGCTTAGGGGAGGGGACTAGCGGGCACTACGAGCAGTACTTC. The encoded protein is CASSLGEGTSGHYEQYF.

J is TRBJ1-1 and V is TRBV6-5; 7 bases are shared with TRBD1. After removal of 0 bases from V and 10 bases from J, the junction contained 8 bases not matched to a gene. This CDR3 spans 14 amino acids. The germline V gene encodes CDR1 MNHEY and CDR2 SVGAGI. The CDR3 coding sequence is TGTGCCAGCAGTTACTCGATGGACAGGACCCCAGCTTTCTTT. Its protein product is CASSYSMDRTPAFF.

The chain joins TRBV29-1 to TRBJ2-2, with 7 bases matching TRBD1. Germline V gene data show CDR1 as SQVTM and CDR2 as ANQGSEA. The CDR3 is made up of 14 amino acids. Trimming cost V 3 bases and J 1 base; bases outside gene matches: 2. The CDR3 loop is CSVDNRGNTGELFF. DNA of the CDR3: TGCAGCGTTGACAACAGGGGGAACACCGGGGAGCTGTTTTTT.

The rearrangement joins TRBV7-2 to TRBJ2-2; D gene unclear. V was cut by 5 bases and J by 1 base, with 8 bases left in between. The germline V gene has CDR1 SGHTA and CDR2 FQGNSA. The CDR3 totals 14 residues. The CDR3 loop reads CASSPGMNTGELFF. The CDR3 coding sequence is TGTGCCAGCAGCCCGGGTATGAACACCGGGGAGCTGTTTTTT.

The chain joins TRBV28 to TRBJ1-2; the D is unclear. Germline V lookup: CDR1 MDHEN, CDR2 SYDVKM. V lost 1 base and J 9 bases, leaving 12 bases between the germline ends. The CDR3 sequence is 13 residues long. The CDR3 loop is CASSLSGGLRYTF. Written as DNA, the CDR3 is TGTGCCAGCAGTTTATCTGGAGGGCTTCGCTACACCTTC.

The table lists this clone with a count of one. The V gene is TRBV28, the J gene TRBJ1-2; a possible D gene is TRBD1 (6 bases). Germline loops: CDR1 MDHEN, CDR2 SYDVKM. The CDR3 consists of 13 residues. The germline V and J ends were trimmed by 10 bases and 8 bases, with 20 bases remaining between them. CDR3 coding DNA: TGTGCCATTTCCGAGGGGCAGGGGAGAGGCTACACCTTC. It encodes CAISEGQGRGYTF.

The J gene is TRBJ1-4, the V gene TRBV27; 7 bases line up with TRBD1. Germline trimming cut 5 bases from V and 1 base from J; bases unmatched to any gene: 10. This CDR3 region has 17 residues. Germline-derived CDR1 and CDR2 are MNHEY and SMNVEV (reference sequence). The CDR3 here is CASSITGAPLTNEKLFF. In DNA form, the CDR3 reads TGTGCCAGCAGTATTACAGGGGCTCCTTTAACTAATGAAAAACTGTTTTTT.

The gene calls are TRBV13 and TRBJ2-1, with a weak D call TRBD2 (6 bases). The CDR3 covers 15 residues. Germline loops: CDR1 PRHDT, CDR2 FYEKMQ (reference sequence). The V end was cut by 4 bases, the J end by 5 bases, with 15 bases between. As DNA, the CDR3 is TGTGCCAGCAGCTCCCAGACTAGTATCCACAATGAGCAGTTCTTC. Protein sequence: CASSSQTSIHNEQFF.

This chain joins TRBV6-1 and TRBJ1-1; TRBD1 agrees at 10 bases. Germline CDR1 reads MNHNS; CDR2 reads SASEGT. The CDR3 has 16 amino acids. The junction had 6 bases not matched to a gene; V was cut back by 4 bases and J by 1 base. Here the CDR3 DNA reads TGTGCCAGCAGTGGGAGGGACAGGGGCCCGAACACTGAAGCTTTCTTT. Encoded protein: CASSGRDRGPNTEAFF.

A single count supports this clone. The chain couples TRBV28 to TRBJ2-5, with D unresolved. Germline assignment: CDR1 MDHEN and CDR2 SYDVKM. V was cut by 7 bases and J by 0 bases, with 9 bases left in between. This CDR3 has 13 amino acids. The CDR3: CASKTGDQETQYF. The CDR3 DNA is TGTGCCAGCAAGACGGGTGACCAAGAGACCCAGTACTTC.

This chain connects TRBV18 to TRBJ2-7, with D maybe TRBD1 (6 bases). The length of the CDR3 is 15 residues. The V gene's germline CDR1 is KGHSH and CDR2 LQKENI. V was shortened by 4 bases and J by 2 bases, with 15 bases between the two germline ends. CDR3 sequence: CASSLGTPDTYEQYF. The DNA of the CDR3 is TGTGCCAGCTCACTCGGGACACCGGATACCTACGAGCAGTACTTC. Based on the CDR3 plus reference TRBV18 and TRBJ2-7, the full variable domain is NAGVMQNPRHLVRRRGQEARLRCSPMKGHSHVYWYRQLPEEGLKFMVYLQKENIIDESGMPKERFSAEFPKEGPSILRIQQVVRGDSAAYFCASSLGTPDTYEQYFGPGTRLTVT.

The chain recombines TRBV5-1 with TRBJ2-5; 10 bases match TRBD2. This CDR3 has 14 amino acids. Germline V gene sequence: CDR1 SGHRS, CDR2 YFSETQ. J gave up 5 bases and V 4 bases, and 5 bases lay outside the gene matches. CDR3: CASSRRTSGETQYF. In DNA, the CDR3 is TGCGCCAGCAGCAGGAGGACTAGCGGTGAGACCCAGTACTTC.

The chain joins TRBV25-1 to TRBJ2-3, with a possible D match to TRBD2 (5 bases). Deletions cut 3 bases from V and 3 bases from J, with 10 bases between. CDR3 length equals 14 residues. Per germline, CDR1 MGHDK and CDR2 SYGVNS. CDR3 residues: CASSDYRGTDTQYF. The CDR3 DNA is TGTGCCAGCAGTGACTATCGAGGGACAGATACGCAGTATTTT.

The chain uses TRBV7-6 and TRBJ1-1; 7 nucleotides agree with TRBD1. Trimming removed 4 bases from V and 8 bases from J; junction bases left unmatched: 10. Per germline, CDR1 SGHVS and CDR2 FNYEAQ. The CDR3 has 14 residues. In DNA, the CDR3 is TGTGCCAGCAGCTCGGGGACAGCCACTCTAGAAGCTTTCTTT. It translates to CASSSGTATLEAFF. Filled out from reference TRBV7-6 and TRBJ1-1, the complete variable domain reads GAGVSQSPRYKVTKRGQDVALRCDPISGHVSLYWYRQALGQGPEFLTYFNYEAQQDKSGLPNDRFSAERPEGSISTLTIQRTEQRDSAMYRCASSSGTATLEAFFGQGTRLTVV.

The V call is TRBV6-6, the J call TRBJ2-5; the match to TRBD2 covers 7 bases. Trimming removed 6 bases from V and 2 bases from J; junction bases left unmatched: 6. This CDR3 is 14 amino acids long. Germline V gene data show CDR1 as MNHNY and CDR2 as SVGAGI (reference sequence). CDR3 amino acids: CASRSGATQETQYF. The CDR3, as DNA: TGTGCCAGCAGGAGCGGGGCTACGCAAGAGACCCAGTACTTC.

This chain links TRBV25-1 with TRBJ2-3; perhaps TRBD2 as D (7 bases). CDR1 and CDR2 from the germline V gene are MGHDK and SYGVNS. The V and J ends lost 2 bases and 1 base respectively, with 13 bases between them. The CDR3 totals 16 residues. The CDR3 here is CASSERSGTRTDTQYF. DNA of the CDR3: TGTGCCAGCAGTGAAAGGAGCGGGACACGCACAGATACGCAGTATTTT.

The chain has TRBV4-2 and TRBJ2-7, with 8 bases identical to TRBD2. The CDR3 runs 14 residues. CDR1 and CDR2 from the germline V gene are LGHNA and YNFKEQ. The J segment lost 5 bases and the V segment lost 1 base, leaving 4 bases of the junction unmatched. CDR3 region: CASSQAGAGDEQYF. The DNA for the CDR3 is TGTGCCAGCAGCCAAGCAGGAGCGGGAGACGAGCAGTACTTC.

V is TRBV4-2 and J is TRBJ2-2; perhaps TRBD1 as D (5 bases). The CDR3 is 15 amino acids. CDR1 and CDR2 (germline): LGHNA, YNFKEQ. V gave up 0 bases and J gave up 7 bases, with 12 bases separating them. The CDR3 sequence is CASSQDWKGDGELFF. The CDR3 bases are TGTGCCAGCAGCCAAGATTGGAAAGGGGACGGGGAGCTGTTTTTT.